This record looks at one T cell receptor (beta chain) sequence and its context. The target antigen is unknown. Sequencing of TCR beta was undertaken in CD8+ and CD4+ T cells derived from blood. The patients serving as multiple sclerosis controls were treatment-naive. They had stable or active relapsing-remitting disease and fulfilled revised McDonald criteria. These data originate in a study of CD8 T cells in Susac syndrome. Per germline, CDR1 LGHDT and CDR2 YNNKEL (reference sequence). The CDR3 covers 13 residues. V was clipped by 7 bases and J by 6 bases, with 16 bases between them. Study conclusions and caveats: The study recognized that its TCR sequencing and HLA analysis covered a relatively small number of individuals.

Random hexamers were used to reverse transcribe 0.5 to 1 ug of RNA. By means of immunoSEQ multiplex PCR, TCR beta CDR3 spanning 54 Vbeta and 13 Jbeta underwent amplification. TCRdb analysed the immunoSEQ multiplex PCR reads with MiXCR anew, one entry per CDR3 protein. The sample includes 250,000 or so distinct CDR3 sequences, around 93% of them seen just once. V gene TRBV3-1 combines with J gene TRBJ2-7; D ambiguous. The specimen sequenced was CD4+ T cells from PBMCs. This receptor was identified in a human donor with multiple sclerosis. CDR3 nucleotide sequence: TGTGCCAGCACCCCCCTCTCTTCGGGCGAGCAGTACTTC. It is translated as CASTPLSSGEQYF.